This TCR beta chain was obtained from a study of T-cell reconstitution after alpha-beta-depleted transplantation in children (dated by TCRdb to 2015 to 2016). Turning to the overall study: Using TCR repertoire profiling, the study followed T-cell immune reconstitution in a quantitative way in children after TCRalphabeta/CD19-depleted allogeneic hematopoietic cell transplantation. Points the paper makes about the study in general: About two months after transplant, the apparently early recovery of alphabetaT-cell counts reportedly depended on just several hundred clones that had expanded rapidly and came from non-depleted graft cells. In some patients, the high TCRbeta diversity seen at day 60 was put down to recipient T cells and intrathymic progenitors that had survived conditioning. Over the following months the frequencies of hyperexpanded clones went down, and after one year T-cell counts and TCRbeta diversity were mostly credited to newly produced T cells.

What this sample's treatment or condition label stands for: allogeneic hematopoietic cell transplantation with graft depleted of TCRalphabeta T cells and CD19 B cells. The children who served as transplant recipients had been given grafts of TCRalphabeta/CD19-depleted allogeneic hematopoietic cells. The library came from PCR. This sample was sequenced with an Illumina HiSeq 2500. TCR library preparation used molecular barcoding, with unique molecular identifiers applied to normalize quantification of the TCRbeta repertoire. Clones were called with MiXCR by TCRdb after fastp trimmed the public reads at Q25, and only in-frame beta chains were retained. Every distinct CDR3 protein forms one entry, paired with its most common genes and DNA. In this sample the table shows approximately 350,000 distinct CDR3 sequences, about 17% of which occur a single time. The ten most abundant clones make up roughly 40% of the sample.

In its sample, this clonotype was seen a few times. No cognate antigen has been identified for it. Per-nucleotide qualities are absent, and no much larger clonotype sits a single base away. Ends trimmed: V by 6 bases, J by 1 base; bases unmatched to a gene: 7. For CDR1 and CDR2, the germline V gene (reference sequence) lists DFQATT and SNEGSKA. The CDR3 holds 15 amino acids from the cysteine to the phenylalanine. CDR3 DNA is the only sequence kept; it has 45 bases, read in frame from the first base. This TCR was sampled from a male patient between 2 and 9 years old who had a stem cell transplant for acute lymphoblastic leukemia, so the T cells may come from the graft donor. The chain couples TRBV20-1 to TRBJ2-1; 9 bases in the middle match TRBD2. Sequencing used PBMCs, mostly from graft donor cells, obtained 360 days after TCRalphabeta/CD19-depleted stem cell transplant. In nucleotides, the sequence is TGCAGTGCCCGGTTAGCGGGGGTATCCTACAATGAGCAGTTCTTC. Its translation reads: CSARLAGVSYNEQFF.